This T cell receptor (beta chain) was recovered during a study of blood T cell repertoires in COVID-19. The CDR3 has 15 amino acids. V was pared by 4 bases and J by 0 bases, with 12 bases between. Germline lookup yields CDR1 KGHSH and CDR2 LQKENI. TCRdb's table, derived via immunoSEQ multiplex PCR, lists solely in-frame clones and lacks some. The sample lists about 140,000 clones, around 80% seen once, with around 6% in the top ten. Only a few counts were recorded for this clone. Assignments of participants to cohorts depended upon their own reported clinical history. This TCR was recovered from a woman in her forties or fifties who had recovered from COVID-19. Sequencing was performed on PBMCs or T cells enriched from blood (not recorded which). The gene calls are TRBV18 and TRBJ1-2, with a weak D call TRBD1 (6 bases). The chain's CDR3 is CASSQGQLSNYGYTF. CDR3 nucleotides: TGTGCCAGCTCACAGGGACAATTATCTAACTATGGCTACACCTTC.